Listed below are T cell receptor beta chains from one sample, sequenced in a study of blood T cell repertoires in COVID-19. Sequencing was performed with immunoSEQ multiplex PCR; in TCRdb, only in-frame clones are kept and a portion is missing. The sample carries around 100,000 clones, roughly 79% recorded once. The material sequenced was peripheral blood. The receptors derive from a man between 65 and 79 years old with active or convalescent COVID-19. CDR3s include the opening cysteine and the closing phenylalanine or tryptophan. The D gene is left open where the match is weak. Size values are once, few and many counts, or a class for expanded clones, and some rows have none.

V gene	clone size	J gene	D gene	CDR3 protein	CDR3 DNA
TRBV9	-	TRBJ2-2	TRBD1	CASSRQGVMASRNTGELFF	TGTGCCAGCAGCAGGCAGGGGGTAATGGCTAGCCGGAACACCGGGGAGCTGTTTTTT
TRBV19	-	TRBJ2-7	-	CASSGGAAGEQYF	TGTGCCAGTAGTGGGGGGGCTGCGGGCGAGCAGTACTTC
TRBV11-2	-	TRBJ2-2	TRBD2	CASSPTSGGSTGELFF	TGTGCCAGCAGCCCGACTAGCGGGGGGTCCACCGGGGAGCTGTTTTTT
TRBV7-9	few	TRBJ2-1	TRBD2	CASSWNSGRAGNEQFF	TGTGCCAGCAGCTGGAACAGCGGGAGGGCCGGGAATGAGCAGTTCTTC
TRBV7-9	-	TRBJ2-7	-	CASRSSYEQYF	TGTGCCAGCCGCAGCTCCTACGAGCAGTACTTC
TRBV5-5	few	TRBJ2-7	-	CASSLGLFPGHFRLYEQYF	TGTGCCAGCAGCTTGGGACTTTTCCCAGGACACTTCCGCCTCTACGAGCAGTACTTC
TRBV30	-	TRBJ1-6	TRBD1	CAWSVRQGTSPLHF	TGTGCCTGGAGTGTACGACAGGGGACGTCACCCCTCCACTTT
TRBV27	once	TRBJ1-6	TRBD1	CASSLGQGFNSPLHF	TGTGCCAGCAGTCTGGGACAGGGTTTCAATTCACCCCTCCACTTT
TRBV5-1	-	TRBJ2-5	TRBD2	CASSLGLAGGWETQYF	TGCGCCAGCAGCTTGGGTTTAGCGGGAGGATGGGAGACCCAGTACTTC
TRBV3-1/TRBV3-2	-	TRBJ1-5	-	CASSRTASNQPQHF	TGTGCCAGCAGCCGAACAGCAAGCAATCAGCCCCAGCATTTT
TRBV7-3	-	TRBJ2-2	TRBD2	CASSLLGKPAGGKSGELFF	TGTGCCAGCAGCTTACTGGGGAAGCCAGCGGGAGGAAAAAGCGGGGAGCTGTTTTTT
TRBV6-1	-	TRBJ2-3	-	CASSEWRGASTDTQYF	TGTGCCAGCAGTGAATGGAGGGGCGCGAGCACAGATACGCAGTATTTT
TRBV2	-	TRBJ1-2	-	CASSAGTNYGYTF	TGTGCCAGCAGTGCAGGGACTAACTATGGCTACACCTTC
TRBV5-1	-	TRBJ2-1	TRBD2	CASSLGLAGGSHEQFF	TGCGCCAGCAGCTTGGGGCTAGCGGGAGGCTCGCATGAGCAGTTCTTC
TRBV4-3	-	TRBJ2-2	TRBD1	CASSPQGTETTGELFF	TGCGCCAGCAGCCCTCAAGGGACAGAGACCACCGGGGAGCTGTTTTTT
TRBV5-1	once	TRBJ2-3	TRBD2	CASSGGLAGVQAVPDTQYF	TGCGCCAGCAGCGGGGGACTAGCGGGAGTGCAAGCCGTCCCAGATACGCAGTATTTT
TRBV7-8	once	TRBJ1-4	-	CASAFAFPTTNEKLFF	TGTGCCAGCGCCTTTGCGTTCCCGACAACTAATGAAAAACTGTTTTTT
TRBV28	-	TRBJ2-7	-	CASSRGQYYEQYF	TGTGCCAGCTCGCGGGGACAGTACTACGAGCAGTACTTC
TRBV28	few	TRBJ2-7	-	CASTLRGGYEQYF	TGTGCCAGCACCCTCCGAGGCGGGTACGAGCAGTACTTC
TRBV19	-	TRBJ2-7	-	CASSIAVAEGAPQYF	TGTGCCAGTAGTATAGCGGTCGCGGAGGGGGCGCCGCAGTACTTC
TRBV9	-	TRBJ1-2	TRBD1	CASTDGTGDYDGYTF	TGTGCCAGCACGGATGGGACAGGGGATTATGATGGCTACACCTTC
TRBV6-1	once	TRBJ2-1	TRBD1	CASSEDAGGWNEQFF	TGTGCCAGCAGTGAAGATGCAGGGGGTTGGAATGAGCAGTTCTTC
TRBV7-9	few	TRBJ2-5	TRBD2	CASSSGLADQETQYF	TGTGCCAGCAGTTCCGGACTAGCGGACCAAGAGACCCAGTACTTC
TRBV30	few	TRBJ1-1	-	CAWSKGFANTEAFF	TGTGCCTGGAGCAAGGGGTTTGCGAACACTGAAGCTTTCTTT
TRBV11-3	-	TRBJ2-3	-	CASSLNTDTQYF	TGTGCCAGCAGCCTAAACACAGATACGCAGTATTTT
TRBV24-1	-	TRBJ2-7	TRBD1	CATSDPGQGYEQYF	TGTGCCACCAGTGACCCGGGACAGGGCTACGAGCAGTACTTC
TRBV6-5	-	TRBJ1-6	TRBD1	CASMTGIYNSPLHF	TGTGCCAGCATGACAGGGATCTATAATTCACCCCTCCACTTT
TRBV30	-	TRBJ1-4	-	CACTGFSSNEKLFF	TGTGCCTGTACCGGGTTCTCCAGTAATGAAAAACTGTTTTTT
TRBV27	-	TRBJ2-1	TRBD2	CASSLRAGGLSNEQFF	TGTGCCAGCAGTTTACGGGCGGGAGGATTAAGCAATGAGCAGTTCTTC
TRBV7-5	-	TRBJ1-5	-	CARSPWTVWEPNQPQHF	TGTGCCAGAAGCCCCTGGACAGTATGGGAACCCAATCAGCCCCAGCATTTT
TRBV7-9	many	TRBJ2-3	-	CASSLVGGIVLQTQYF	TGTGCCAGCAGCTTAGTTGGCGGGATAGTCCTCCAGACGCAGTATTTT
TRBV28	-	TRBJ1-1	TRBD1	CASSSSPGQRNTEAFF	TGTGCCAGCAGTTCCTCACCGGGACAGAGAAACACTGAAGCTTTCTTT
TRBV9	-	TRBJ1-4	-	CASSPGGNNEKLFF	TGTGCCAGCAGCCCCGGGGGGAATAATGAAAAACTGTTTTTT
TRBV5-1	-	TRBJ1-1	TRBD1	CASSLGTGAGTEAFF	TGCGCCAGCAGCTTGGGGACAGGGGCAGGGACTGAAGCTTTCTTT
TRBV30	-	TRBJ1-1	-	CAWKPGTLNTEAFF	TGTGCCTGGAAGCCCGGGACTTTGAACACTGAAGCTTTCTTT
TRBV5-4	few	TRBJ1-2	TRBD1	CASSAGTVSTNYGYTF	TGTGCCAGCAGCGCCGGGACAGTTTCTACTAACTATGGCTACACCTTC
TRBV2	once	TRBJ2-1	-	CASSERTAYNEQFF	TGTGCCAGCAGTGAGCGGACAGCCTACAATGAGCAGTTCTTC
TRBV6-1	-	TRBJ1-1	-	CASSDRILNTEAFF	TGTGCCAGCAGTGACAGAATCCTGAACACTGAAGCTTTCTTT
TRBV6-2/TRBV6-3	-	TRBJ2-7	TRBD2	CASSPLGAGGPYEQYF	TGTGCCAGCAGTCCCCTAGGAGCGGGAGGGCCTTACGAGCAGTACTTC
TRBV19	-	TRBJ1-6	-	CASSLSRALDSPLHF	TGTGCCAGTAGCCTTAGCAGGGCTTTAGATTCACCCCTCCACTTT
TRBV5-4	-	TRBJ1-3	-	CASSLGGPYVSGNTIYF	TGTGCCAGCAGCTTGGGGGGCCCCTACGTATCTGGAAACACCATATATTTT
TRBV7-2	few	TRBJ2-5	TRBD1	CASNRGPLQETQYF	TGTGCCAGCAACAGGGGCCCCCTACAAGAGACCCAGTACTTC
TRBV5-1	once	TRBJ2-7	-	CASSPRPGGEQYF	TGCGCCAGCAGCCCCCGCCCCGGGGGCGAGCAGTACTTC
TRBV5-1	few	TRBJ2-1	TRBD2	CASSVGLAGGDEQFF	TGCGCCAGCAGCGTGGGACTAGCGGGAGGCGATGAGCAGTTCTTC
TRBV2	-	TRBJ1-2	TRBD1	CASTPGQGLYGYTF	TGTGCCAGCACTCCGGGACAGGGCCTCTATGGCTACACCTTC